This T cell receptor beta chain was sequenced during a study of T cell repertoires in cytomegalovirus infection. Study context: CMV infection plus the matching HLA type was flagged by public TCR beta signatures.

The sample holds a few counts of this clonotype. TCRdb fed the reads into MiXCR, producing one record per CDR3 protein. The sample has more than 650,000 distinct CDR3 sequences, about a third seen once; the top ten hold 2.5% to 3.5%. Germline CDR1 and CDR2: SEHNR and FQNEAQ (reference sequence). V was shortened by 5 bases and J by 6 bases, with 12 bases between the two germline ends. This CDR3 has 13 residues. The chain joins TRBV7-9 to TRBJ2-3; D is ambiguous. This clonotype was sampled from a human donor in good health (CMV status not recorded). Some clones in this sample may be carry-over from other donors' samples. The sequenced sample was PBMCs. CDR3 coding DNA: TGTGCCAGCAGCCCGGGTTCGGCGGATACGCAGTATTTT. It yields the protein CASSPGSADTQYF.